The rows below give T cell receptor beta chains drawn from one sample of a study of neurological immune-mediated disorders. TCRdb reprocessed the 5' RACE reads via MiXCR and lists one record per CDR3 protein. The sample shows around 41,000 distinct CDR3 sequences, more than 12% of them seen only once. Specimen: CD4+ T cells from blood. The receptors come from a woman aged 55-70 years with HTLV-1-associated myelopathy (HAM/TSP). CDR3s include the opening cysteine and the closing phenylalanine or tryptophan. The order of the fields is clone size, J gene, V gene, D gene, CDR3 protein, CDR3 DNA. D genes are given only for firm matches. Size tells how often a clone was seen (once, few, many) or the class of an expanded clone, and some rows leave it out.

abundance: many
j_gene: TRBJ1-1
v_gene: TRBV6-1
d_gene: NA
CDR3aa: CASSPSDRNTEAFF
CDR3nt: TGTGCCAGCAGTCCCTCGGACAGGAACACTGAAGCTTTCTTT

abundance: many
j_gene: TRBJ2-2
v_gene: TRBV5-1
d_gene: NA
CDR3aa: CASSLGTETGELFF
CDR3nt: TGCGCCAGCAGCTTGGGGACAGAAACCGGGGAGCTGTTTTTT

abundance: NA
j_gene: TRBJ2-7
v_gene: TRBV30
d_gene: NA
CDR3aa: CAWGETYEQYF
CDR3nt: TGTGCCTGGGGAGAAACCTACGAGCAGTACTTC

abundance: many
j_gene: TRBJ1-2
v_gene: TRBV11-3
d_gene: TRBD1
CDR3aa: CASSHVLNQGQALYGYTF
CDR3nt: TGTGCCAGCAGCCACGTCTTAAACCAAGGACAGGCCCTCTATGGCTACACCTTC

abundance: NA
j_gene: TRBJ1-3
v_gene: TRBV7-6
d_gene: NA
CDR3aa: CASSLNGNTIYF
CDR3nt: TGTGCCAGCAGCTTAAACGGGAACACCATATATTTT

abundance: many
j_gene: TRBJ2-1
v_gene: TRBV20-1
d_gene: NA
CDR3aa: CSARDPSGTPWDNEQFF
CDR3nt: TGCAGTGCTAGAGATCCAAGTGGGACCCCCTGGGACAATGAGCAGTTCTTC

abundance: few
j_gene: TRBJ1-4
v_gene: TRBV21-1
d_gene: NA
CDR3aa: CARPIRATNEKLFF
CDR3nt: TGTGCCAGACCAATCAGGGCAACTAATGAAAAACTGTTTTTT

abundance: many
j_gene: TRBJ2-2
v_gene: TRBV6-2/TRBV6-3
d_gene: NA
CDR3aa: CASSSPSPENTGELFF
CDR3nt: TGTGCCAGCAGTAGTCCCTCTCCGGAGAACACCGGGGAGCTGTTTTTT

abundance: many
j_gene: TRBJ1-6
v_gene: TRBV5-1
d_gene: NA
CDR3aa: CASSLAGQGNSPLHF
CDR3nt: TGCGCCAGCAGCTTGGCAGGCCAGGGAAATTCACCCCTCCACTTT

abundance: many
j_gene: TRBJ1-2
v_gene: TRBV29-1
d_gene: NA
CDR3aa: CSVEGGGYTF
CDR3nt: TGCAGCGTTGAAGGCGGCGGCTACACCTTC

abundance: many
j_gene: TRBJ1-2
v_gene: TRBV6-5
d_gene: NA
CDR3aa: CASHRGGIYTF
CDR3nt: TGTGCCAGCCACCGAGGCGGAATATACACCTTC

abundance: NA
j_gene: TRBJ1-1
v_gene: TRBV10-3
d_gene: NA
CDR3aa: CAISESGGKEGNTEAFF
CDR3nt: TGTGCCATCAGTGAGTCTGGAGGGAAGGAGGGAAACACTGAAGCTTTCTTT

abundance: many
j_gene: TRBJ1-5
v_gene: TRBV12-3/TRBV12-4
d_gene: TRBD1
CDR3aa: CASSWGQRNQPQHF
CDR3nt: TGTGCCAGCAGTTGGGGACAGCGGAATCAGCCCCAGCATTTT

abundance: many
j_gene: TRBJ2-5
v_gene: TRBV5-5
d_gene: NA
CDR3aa: CAHGMNLQETQYF
CDR3nt: TGTGCCCATGGGATGAACCTACAAGAGACCCAGTACTTC

abundance: many
j_gene: TRBJ1-1
v_gene: TRBV20-1
d_gene: NA
CDR3aa: CSAPSAGAAEAFF
CDR3nt: TGCAGTGCACCATCGGCGGGGGCGGCTGAAGCTTTCTTT

abundance: many
j_gene: TRBJ2-2
v_gene: TRBV18
d_gene: TRBD1
CDR3aa: CASSPGQDGELFF
CDR3nt: TGTGCCAGCTCACCGGGACAGGACGGGGAGCTGTTTTTT

abundance: few
j_gene: TRBJ1-3
v_gene: TRBV11-3
d_gene: NA
CDR3aa: CASSSRSTDPSGNTIYF
CDR3nt: TGTGCCAGCAGCTCTCGATCGACAGACCCCTCTGGAAACACCATATATTTT

abundance: NA
j_gene: TRBJ1-5
v_gene: TRBV7-6
d_gene: NA
CDR3aa: CASSLASDQHQHF
CDR3nt: TGTGCCAGCAGCTTAGCTTCGGATCAGCACCAGCATTTT

abundance: many
j_gene: TRBJ1-2
v_gene: TRBV5-1
d_gene: TRBD1
CDR3aa: CASSLVGGQGHGYTF
CDR3nt: TGCGCCAGCAGCTTGGTAGGGGGACAGGGGCATGGCTACACCTTC

abundance: many
j_gene: TRBJ2-3
v_gene: TRBV7-8
d_gene: NA
CDR3aa: CASKGPEYTDTQYF
CDR3nt: TGTGCCAGCAAGGGACCTGAATACACAGATACGCAGTATTTT

abundance: many
j_gene: TRBJ1-5
v_gene: TRBV28
d_gene: TRBD1
CDR3aa: CASSIPRDSHQPQHF
CDR3nt: TGTGCCAGCAGTATACCCCGGGACAGTCATCAGCCCCAGCATTTT

abundance: many
j_gene: TRBJ2-7
v_gene: TRBV19
d_gene: TRBD1
CDR3aa: CASSTTGSNEQYF
CDR3nt: TGTGCCAGTAGTACGACAGGGAGCAACGAGCAGTACTTC

abundance: many
j_gene: TRBJ2-7
v_gene: TRBV5-1
d_gene: NA
CDR3aa: CASSTRYGDEQYF
CDR3nt: TGCGCCAGCAGCACCCGGTATGGGGACGAGCAGTACTTC

abundance: many
j_gene: TRBJ1-4
v_gene: TRBV5-4
d_gene: TRBD1
CDR3aa: CASSSRTGDEKLFF
CDR3nt: TGTGCCAGCAGCTCCAGGACAGGAGATGAAAAACTGTTTTTT

abundance: many
j_gene: TRBJ1-1
v_gene: TRBV5-1
d_gene: TRBD1
CDR3aa: CASSLDRAPGQAFF
CDR3nt: TGCGCCAGCAGCCTGGACAGGGCGCCTGGGCAAGCTTTCTTT

abundance: many
j_gene: TRBJ1-5
v_gene: TRBV6-2/TRBV6-3
d_gene: NA
CDR3aa: CASSHQGLPQHF
CDR3nt: TGTGCCAGCAGCCACCAGGGACTGCCCCAGCATTTT

abundance: many
j_gene: TRBJ1-2
v_gene: TRBV5-1
d_gene: NA
CDR3aa: CASSLATGDGYTF
CDR3nt: TGCGCCAGCAGCTTGGCGACAGGTGATGGCTACACCTTC

abundance: NA
j_gene: TRBJ2-5
v_gene: TRBV29-1
d_gene: TRBD2
CDR3aa: CSVVLAGVVAETQYF
CDR3nt: TGCAGCGTTGTGCTAGCGGGAGTTGTAGCAGAGACCCAGTACTTC

abundance: medium-sized
j_gene: TRBJ2-7
v_gene: TRBV7-9
d_gene: NA
CDR3aa: CASSFGRIPYEQYF
CDR3nt: TGTGCCAGCAGCTTCGGGCGGATCCCCTACGAGCAGTACTTC

abundance: many
j_gene: TRBJ2-1
v_gene: TRBV12-3/TRBV12-4
d_gene: TRBD1
CDR3aa: CASSQTAGQGFF
CDR3nt: TGTGCCAGCAGCCAAACGGCGGGACAGGGGTTCTTC

abundance: many
j_gene: TRBJ2-3
v_gene: TRBV7-8
d_gene: NA
CDR3aa: CASSPGASTDTQYF
CDR3nt: TGTGCCAGCAGCCCTGGGGCCAGCACAGATACGCAGTATTTT

abundance: NA
j_gene: TRBJ2-2
v_gene: TRBV25-1
d_gene: TRBD2
CDR3aa: CASSEYVAGNTGELFF
CDR3nt: TGTGCCAGCAGTGAATATGTAGCGGGGAACACCGGGGAGCTGTTTTTT

abundance: NA
j_gene: TRBJ1-1
v_gene: TRBV12-3/TRBV12-4
d_gene: TRBD1
CDR3aa: CASAKGTEGAQNTEAFF
CDR3nt: TGTGCCAGCGCCAAAGGGACAGAGGGCGCCCAGAACACTGAAGCTTTCTTT

abundance: medium-sized
j_gene: TRBJ1-5
v_gene: TRBV20-1
d_gene: NA
CDR3aa: CSALRQHNQPQHF
CDR3nt: TGCAGTGCACTGAGACAGCACAATCAGCCCCAGCATTTT

abundance: many
j_gene: TRBJ2-1
v_gene: TRBV10-3
d_gene: NA
CDR3aa: CAISDREGGAHNEQFF
CDR3nt: TGTGCCATCAGTGACCGTGAGGGGGGCGCGCACAATGAGCAGTTCTTC

abundance: many
j_gene: TRBJ2-3
v_gene: TRBV20-1
d_gene: TRBD1
CDR3aa: CSAMDRTTDTQYF
CDR3nt: TGCAGTGCTATGGACAGGACCACAGATACGCAGTATTTT

abundance: many
j_gene: TRBJ2-3
v_gene: TRBV5-1
d_gene: TRBD2
CDR3aa: CASSLVQGGGTDTQYF
CDR3nt: TGCGCCAGCAGCTTGGTCCAGGGAGGGGGCACAGATACGCAGTATTTT

abundance: many
j_gene: TRBJ2-1
v_gene: TRBV20-1
d_gene: NA
CDR3aa: CSARGRRTYNEQFF
CDR3nt: TGCAGTGCTAGGGGGCGACGGACCTACAATGAGCAGTTCTTC

abundance: NA
j_gene: TRBJ1-6
v_gene: TRBV5-1
d_gene: NA
CDR3aa: CASSLSAAAVNSPLHF
CDR3nt: TGCGCCAGCAGCTTGTCCGCTGCAGCCGTTAATTCACCCCTCCACTTT

abundance: many
j_gene: TRBJ1-4
v_gene: TRBV20-1
d_gene: TRBD1
CDR3aa: CSARPQGGNEKLFF
CDR3nt: TGCAGTGCTAGACCCCAGGGGGGGAATGAAAAACTGTTTTTT

abundance: many
j_gene: TRBJ2-3
v_gene: TRBV20-1
d_gene: NA
CDR3aa: CSAGVADTDTQYF
CDR3nt: TGCAGTGCCGGGGTAGCTGACACAGATACGCAGTATTTT

abundance: many
j_gene: TRBJ1-1
v_gene: TRBV12-3/TRBV12-4
d_gene: NA
CDR3aa: CASIPFESSTEAFF
CDR3nt: TGTGCCAGCATCCCCTTCGAATCTAGCACTGAAGCTTTCTTT

abundance: once
j_gene: TRBJ2-1
v_gene: TRBV12-5
d_gene: TRBD1
CDR3aa: CASLGQGAYNEQFF
CDR3nt: TGTGCTAGTCTGGGACAGGGGGCTTACAATGAGCAGTTCTTC

abundance: many
j_gene: TRBJ2-4
v_gene: TRBV20-1
d_gene: TRBD2
CDR3aa: CSARDGPVAGGPKYF
CDR3nt: TGCAGTGCTAGAGATGGTCCGGTAGCGGGGGGTCCGAAGTACTTC

abundance: many
j_gene: TRBJ1-5
v_gene: TRBV7-8
d_gene: NA
CDR3aa: CASSLEGRTDHSNQPQHF
CDR3nt: TGTGCCAGCAGCTTAGAAGGTCGGACAGATCATAGCAATCAGCCCCAGCATTTT

abundance: many
j_gene: TRBJ1-5
v_gene: TRBV7-4
d_gene: NA
CDR3aa: CASSLRGGSNQPQHF
CDR3nt: TGTGCCAGCAGCTTACGGGGGGGGAGCAATCAGCCCCAGCATTTT

abundance: many
j_gene: TRBJ1-2
v_gene: TRBV5-1
d_gene: NA
CDR3aa: CASSLEGGYGYTF
CDR3nt: TGCGCCAGCAGCTTGGAGGGCGGGTATGGCTACACCTTC

abundance: many
j_gene: TRBJ2-1
v_gene: TRBV20-1
d_gene: TRBD2
CDR3aa: CSARGVSGVNSYNEQFF
CDR3nt: TGCAGTGCTAGAGGAGTGAGCGGGGTGAACTCCTACAATGAGCAGTTCTTC

abundance: many
j_gene: TRBJ1-6
v_gene: TRBV11-2
d_gene: NA
CDR3aa: CASSLVNSPLHF
CDR3nt: TGTGCCAGCAGCTTAGTAAATTCACCCCTCCACTTT